The rows below give T cell receptor beta chains drawn from one sample of a study of sequential checkpoint blockade in melanoma. Sequenced by immunoSEQ multiplex PCR; TCRdb stores in-frame clones only, minus some. This sample has about 37,000 clones, with about 30% found just once. The sequences come from tumor tissue (inferred from file names), collected from a patient given nivolumab and ipilimumab in sequence. The receptors here all came from a human donor with melanoma. CDR3s include the opening cysteine and the closing phenylalanine or tryptophan. A D gene is named only where the DNA matches it firmly. Not all rows give a size; the values are once, few, many and, for expanded clones, a class.

clone_size,v_call,d_call,cdr3_length,j_call,cdr3_nt,cdr3_aa
many,TRBV11-3,TRBD1,15,TRBJ1-4,TGTGCCAGCAGCTTAGGACAGGGACCTAATGAAAAACTGTTTTTT,CASSLGQGPNEKLFF
many,TRBV7-1,TRBD2,15,TRBJ2-5,TGTGCCAGCAGCCCGACTAGCGGGACTGGGGAGACCCAGTACTTC,CASSPTSGTGETQYF
many,TRBV7-5,NA,16,TRBJ2-6,TGTGCCAGCAGCTCGGGCGACAGATCTGGGGCCAACGTCCTGACTTTC,CASSSGDRSGANVLTF
few,TRBV11-3,TRBD2,18,TRBJ2-2,TGTGCCAGCAGCTTGCTCGGGACTAGCGGGGGCGGGACCGGGGAGCTGTTTTTT,CASSLLGTSGGGTGELFF
many,TRBV9,NA,16,TRBJ1-1,TGTGCCAGCAGCGTCGTTTACAGGGTGAGGAACACTGAAGCTTTCTTT,CASSVVYRVRNTEAFF
NA,TRBV18,NA,12,TRBJ1-1,TGTGCCAGCTCACCCTATGCCACTGAAGCTTTCTTT,CASSPYATEAFF
NA,TRBV18,TRBD1,15,TRBJ1-1,TGTGCCAGCTCACCACCGACAGGGGGTATCACTGAAGCTTTCTTT,CASSPPTGGITEAFF
NA,TRBV19,TRBD1,14,TRBJ1-5,TGTGCCAGTACCTACAGGGGGAGGAATCAGCCCCAGCATTTT,CASTYRGRNQPQHF
many,TRBV11-3,NA,15,TRBJ1-6,TGTGCCAGCAGCTTAGAGTCAGGGGCGGGTTCACCCCTCCACTTT,CASSLESGAGSPLHF
NA,TRBV30,TRBD1,12,TRBJ2-7,TGTGCCTGGACCAGGACAGGGAACGAGCAGTACTTC,CAWTRTGNEQYF
NA,TRBV5-1,NA,14,TRBJ1-1,TGCGCCAGCAGCTTGGTGGCAGGGAGGACTGAAGCTTTCTTT,CASSLVAGRTEAFF
few,TRBV6-8,NA,14,TRBJ1-1,TGTGCCAGCAGTTACGGTGGGGGGAACACTGAAGCTTTCTTT,CASSYGGGNTEAFF
NA,TRBV6-8,NA,15,TRBJ1-6,TGTGCCAGCAGCCACTCGGGGGTCGATAATTCACCCCTCCACTTT,CASSHSGVDNSPLHF
few,TRBV11-3,NA,14,TRBJ1-1,TGTGCCAGCAGCCCCTTGGGTCAGAACACTGAAGCTTTCTTT,CASSPLGQNTEAFF
many,TRBV11-3,NA,14,TRBJ2-5,TGTGCCAGCAGCGGGTCCAGGGTCCAAGAGACCCAGTACTTC,CASSGSRVQETQYF
NA,TRBV19,TRBD2,16,TRBJ2-3,TGTGCCAGTAGTATCCGGGAGGGATATCTGGGAGATACGCAGTATTTT,CASSIREGYLGDTQYF
few,TRBV15,TRBD1,15,TRBJ1-1,TGTGCCACCAGCAGAGGGGACAGGGGGGGCACTGAAGCTTTCTTT,CATSRGDRGGTEAFF
NA,TRBV19,NA,12,TRBJ2-7,TGTGCCAGTAGTATAGCAGGGAACGAGCAGTACTTC,CASSIAGNEQYF
NA,TRBV7-1,TRBD1,13,TRBJ1-3,TGTGCCAGCAGCCCAGGGGGTGGAAACACCATATATTTT,CASSPGGGNTIYF
few,TRBV28,TRBD1,12,TRBJ1-2,TGTGCCAGCAGCCTGACAGGGGATGGCTACACCTTC,CASSLTGDGYTF
NA,TRBV5-1,TRBD1,15,TRBJ1-1,TGCGCCAGCAGCACGGGACAGAACATGAACACTGAAGCTTTCTTT,CASSTGQNMNTEAFF
NA,TRBV11-3,TRBD1,15,TRBJ2-7,TGTGCCAGCAGACCAGCCGGGACAGGGGGCGCCGAGCAGTACTTC,CASRPAGTGGAEQYF
NA,TRBV16,NA,17,TRBJ1-2,TGTGCCAGCAGCCGCTCGGGAGGTTTTCAGACAAACTATGGCTACACCTTC,CASSRSGGFQTNYGYTF
few,TRBV11-3,TRBD1,16,TRBJ2-2,TGTGCCAGCAGCTTGGCCGGACAGGGGCCGACCGGGGAGCTGTTTTTT,CASSLAGQGPTGELFF
few,TRBV27,NA,14,TRBJ1-4,TGTGCCAGCAGTTTACAGGGGCTCGGCGAAAAACTGTTTTTT,CASSLQGLGEKLFF
NA,TRBV28,NA,14,TRBJ2-7,TGTGCCAGCAGTTTACAGCGCGGGAACTACGAGCAGTACTTC,CASSLQRGNYEQYF
few,TRBV28,TRBD1,16,TRBJ1-5,TGTGCCAGCAGTCCCCAGAGACAGGGAGGGAATCAGCCCCAGCATTTT,CASSPQRQGGNQPQHF
NA,TRBV6-8,TRBD2,14,TRBJ2-7,TGTGCCAGCAGTTACGCACTAGCGGGAGCCGAGCAGTACTTC,CASSYALAGAEQYF
NA,TRBV11-3,TRBD2,16,TRBJ2-3,TGTGCCAGCACCGACGGACTAGCGGGGATCACAGATACGCAGTATTTT,CASTDGLAGITDTQYF
NA,TRBV5-1,TRBD1,16,TRBJ2-7,TGCGCCAGCAGCTCCGGGACAGGGATTTATCCCTACGAGCAGTACTTC,CASSSGTGIYPYEQYF